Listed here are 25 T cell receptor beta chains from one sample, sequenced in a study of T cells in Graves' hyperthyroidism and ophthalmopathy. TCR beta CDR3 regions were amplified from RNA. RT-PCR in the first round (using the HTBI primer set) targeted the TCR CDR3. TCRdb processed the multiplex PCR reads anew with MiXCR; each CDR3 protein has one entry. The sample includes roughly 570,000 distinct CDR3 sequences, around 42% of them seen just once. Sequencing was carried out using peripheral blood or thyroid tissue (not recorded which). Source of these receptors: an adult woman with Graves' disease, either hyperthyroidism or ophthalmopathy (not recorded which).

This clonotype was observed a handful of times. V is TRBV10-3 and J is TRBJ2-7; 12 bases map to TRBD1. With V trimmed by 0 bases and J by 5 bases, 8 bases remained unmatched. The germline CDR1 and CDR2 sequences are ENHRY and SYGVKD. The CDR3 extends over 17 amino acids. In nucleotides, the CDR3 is TGTGCCATCAGTGAGTCAGCCGGGACAGGGGGCATCCACGAGCAGTACTTC. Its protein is CAISESAGTGGIHEQYF.

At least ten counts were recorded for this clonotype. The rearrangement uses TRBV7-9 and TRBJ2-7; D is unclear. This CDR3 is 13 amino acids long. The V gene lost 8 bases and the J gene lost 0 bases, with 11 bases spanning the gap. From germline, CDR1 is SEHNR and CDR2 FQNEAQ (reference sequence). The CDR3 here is CASYYIDSYEQYF. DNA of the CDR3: TGTGCCAGCTACTACATCGACTCCTACGAGCAGTACTTC. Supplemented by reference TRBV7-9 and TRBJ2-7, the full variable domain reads DTGVSQNPRHKITKRGQNVTFRCDPISEHNRLYWYRQTLGQGPEFLTYFQNEAQLEKSRLLSDRFSAERPKGSFSTLEIQRTEQGDSAMYLCASYYIDSYEQYFGPGTRLTVT.

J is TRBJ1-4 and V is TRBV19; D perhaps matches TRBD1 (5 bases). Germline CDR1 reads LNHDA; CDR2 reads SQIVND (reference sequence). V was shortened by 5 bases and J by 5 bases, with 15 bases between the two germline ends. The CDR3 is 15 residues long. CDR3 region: CASSFPGHSNEKLFF. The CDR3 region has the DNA TGTGCCAGTAGTTTTCCGGGGCATAGCAATGAAAAACTGTTTTTT.

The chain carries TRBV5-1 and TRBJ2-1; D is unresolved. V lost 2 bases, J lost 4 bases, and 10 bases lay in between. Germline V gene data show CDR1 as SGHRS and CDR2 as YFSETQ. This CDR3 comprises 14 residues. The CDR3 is CASSLDPEYNEQFF. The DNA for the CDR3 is TGCGCCAGCAGCTTAGACCCCGAGTACAATGAGCAGTTCTTC.

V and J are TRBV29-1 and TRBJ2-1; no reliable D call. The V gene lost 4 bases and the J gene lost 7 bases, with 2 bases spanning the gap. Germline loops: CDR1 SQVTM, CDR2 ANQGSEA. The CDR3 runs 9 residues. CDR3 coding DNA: TGCAGCGTTGCTAATGAGCAGTTCTTC. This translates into CSVANEQFF.

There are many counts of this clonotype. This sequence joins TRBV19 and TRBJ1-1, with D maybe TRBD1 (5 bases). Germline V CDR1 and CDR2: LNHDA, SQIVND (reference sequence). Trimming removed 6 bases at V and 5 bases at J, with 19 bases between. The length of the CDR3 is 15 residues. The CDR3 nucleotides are TGTGCCAGTAGGACGACAGATACATGGAGGACTGAAGCTTTCTTT. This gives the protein CASRTTDTWRTEAFF.

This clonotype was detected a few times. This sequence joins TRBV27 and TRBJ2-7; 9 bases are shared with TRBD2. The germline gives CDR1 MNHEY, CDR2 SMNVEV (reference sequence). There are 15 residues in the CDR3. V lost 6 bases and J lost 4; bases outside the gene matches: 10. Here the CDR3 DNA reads TGTGCCAGCAGGGACCATAGCGGGAGTCCTTACGAGCAGTACTTC. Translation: CASRDHSGSPYEQYF.

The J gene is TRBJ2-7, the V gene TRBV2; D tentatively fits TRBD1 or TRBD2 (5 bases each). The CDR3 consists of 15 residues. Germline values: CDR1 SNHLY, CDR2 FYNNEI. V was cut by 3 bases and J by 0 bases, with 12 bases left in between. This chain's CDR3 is CASSDVGDHSYEQYF. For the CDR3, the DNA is TGTGCCAGCAGTGACGTGGGGGACCACTCCTACGAGCAGTACTTC.

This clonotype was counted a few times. The DNA of the CDR3 is TGTGCCAGCAGCCCTACGGTGGCAGGAGGGGAAAAACTGTTTTTT. Protein sequence: CASSPTVAGGEKLFF. The V call is TRBV7-9, the J call TRBJ1-4; D remains unclear. CDR1 is SEHNR and CDR2 is FQNEAQ in the germline V gene (reference sequence). The CDR3 consists of 15 residues. Deletions cut 5 bases from V and 8 bases from J, with 18 bases between.

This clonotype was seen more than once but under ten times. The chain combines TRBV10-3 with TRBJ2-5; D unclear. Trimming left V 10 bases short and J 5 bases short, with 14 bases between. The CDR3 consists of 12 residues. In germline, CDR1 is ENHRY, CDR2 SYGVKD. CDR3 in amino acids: CATSGTGETQYF. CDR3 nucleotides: TGTGCCACTTCGGGCACCGGGGAGACCCAGTACTTC.

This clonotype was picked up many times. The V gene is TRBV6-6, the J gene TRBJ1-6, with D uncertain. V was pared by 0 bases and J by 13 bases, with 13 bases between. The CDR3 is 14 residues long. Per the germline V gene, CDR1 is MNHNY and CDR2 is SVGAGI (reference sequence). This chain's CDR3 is CASSYSGLPSPLHF. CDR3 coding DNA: TGTGCCAGCAGTTACTCAGGACTTCCTTCGCCCCTCCACTTT.

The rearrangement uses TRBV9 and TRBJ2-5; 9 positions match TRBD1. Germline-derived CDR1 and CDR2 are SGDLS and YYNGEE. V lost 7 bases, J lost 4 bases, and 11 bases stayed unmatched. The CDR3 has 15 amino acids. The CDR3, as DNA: TGTGCCAGCGGATCTACCGGGACAGGGATAGAGACCCAGTACTTC. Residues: CASGSTGTGIETQYF. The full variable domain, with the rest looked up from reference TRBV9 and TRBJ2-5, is DSGVTQTPKHLITATGQRVTLRCSPRSGDLSVYWYQQSLDQGLQFLIQYYNGEERAKGNILERFSAQQFPDLHSELNLSSLELGDSALYFCASGSTGTGIETQYFGPGTRLLVL.

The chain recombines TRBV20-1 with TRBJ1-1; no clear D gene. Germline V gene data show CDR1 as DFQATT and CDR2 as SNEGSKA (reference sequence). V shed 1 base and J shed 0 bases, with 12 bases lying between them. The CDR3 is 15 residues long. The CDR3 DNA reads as TGCAGTGCTAGAGTTCACGGCGGCATGAACACTGAAGCTTTCTTT. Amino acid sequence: CSARVHGGMNTEAFF.

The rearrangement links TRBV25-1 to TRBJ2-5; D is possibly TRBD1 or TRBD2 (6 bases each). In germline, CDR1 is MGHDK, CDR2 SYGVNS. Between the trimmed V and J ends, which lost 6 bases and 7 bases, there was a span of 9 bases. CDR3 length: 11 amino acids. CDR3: CASSRGGTQYF. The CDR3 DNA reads TGTGCCAGCAGCAGGGGAGGGACCCAGTACTTC.

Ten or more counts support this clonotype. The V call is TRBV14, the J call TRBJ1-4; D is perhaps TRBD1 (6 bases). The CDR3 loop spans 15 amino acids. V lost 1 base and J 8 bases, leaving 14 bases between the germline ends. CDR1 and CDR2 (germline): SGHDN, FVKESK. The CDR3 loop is CASSQAPGGAEKLFF. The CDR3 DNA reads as TGTGCCAGCAGCCAAGCCCCGGGGGGCGCGGAAAAACTGTTTTTT.

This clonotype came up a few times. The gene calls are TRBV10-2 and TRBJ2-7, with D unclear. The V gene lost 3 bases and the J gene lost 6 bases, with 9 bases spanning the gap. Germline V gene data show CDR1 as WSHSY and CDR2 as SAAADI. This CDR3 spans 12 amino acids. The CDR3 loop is CASSDGFGEQYF. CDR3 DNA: TGCGCCAGCAGTGATGGTTTCGGCGAGCAGTACTTC.

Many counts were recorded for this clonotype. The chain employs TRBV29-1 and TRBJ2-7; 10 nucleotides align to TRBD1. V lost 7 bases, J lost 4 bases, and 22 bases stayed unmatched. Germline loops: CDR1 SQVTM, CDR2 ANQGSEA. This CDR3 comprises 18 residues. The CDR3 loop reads CSARTKDRGNPIPYEQYF. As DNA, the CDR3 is TGCAGCGCCCGGACTAAGGACAGGGGGAATCCAATACCGTACGAGCAGTACTTC.

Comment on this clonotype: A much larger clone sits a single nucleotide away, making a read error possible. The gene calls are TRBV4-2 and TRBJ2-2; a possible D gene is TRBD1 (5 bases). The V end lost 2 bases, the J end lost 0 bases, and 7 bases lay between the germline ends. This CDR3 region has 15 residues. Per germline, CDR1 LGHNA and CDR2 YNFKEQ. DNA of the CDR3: TGTGCCAGCAGCCAACAGGGTACGAACACCGGGGAGCTGTTTTTT. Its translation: CASSQQGTNTGELFF.

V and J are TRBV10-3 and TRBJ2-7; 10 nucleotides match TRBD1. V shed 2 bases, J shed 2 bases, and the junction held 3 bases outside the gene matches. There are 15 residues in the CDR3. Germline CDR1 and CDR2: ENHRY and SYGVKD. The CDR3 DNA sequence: TGTGCCATCAGTGAGGGGACAGGGGTTACCTACGAGCAGTACTTC. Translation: CAISEGTGVTYEQYF.

CDR3 DNA sequence: TGTGCCACCCGTGGGAACACCGGGGAGCTGTTTTTT. Translated: CATRGNTGELFF. The chain combines TRBV6-5 with TRBJ2-2; D gene uncertain. Germline CDR1 MNHEY, CDR2 SVGAGI. The V end lost 10 bases, the J end lost 1 base, and 7 bases lay between the germline ends. The CDR3 runs to 12 residues.

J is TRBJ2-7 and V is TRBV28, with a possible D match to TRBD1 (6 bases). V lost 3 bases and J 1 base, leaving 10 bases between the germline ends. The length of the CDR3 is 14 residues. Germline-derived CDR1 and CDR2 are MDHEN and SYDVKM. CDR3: CASSFMRGSYEQYF. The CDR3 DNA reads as TGTGCCAGCAGTTTTATGAGGGGGTCCTACGAGCAGTACTTC.

The CDR3: CASSQEWTQNTEAFF. In nucleotides, the CDR3 is TGCGCCAGCAGCCAGGAATGGACACAGAACACTGAAGCTTTCTTT. The chain is built from TRBV4-1 and TRBJ1-1; a possible D gene is TRBD1 (5 bases). The CDR3 spans 15 residues. With 3 bases removed from V and 1 base from J, the gap between germline ends came to 12 bases. In germline, CDR1 is MGHRA, CDR2 YSYEKL.

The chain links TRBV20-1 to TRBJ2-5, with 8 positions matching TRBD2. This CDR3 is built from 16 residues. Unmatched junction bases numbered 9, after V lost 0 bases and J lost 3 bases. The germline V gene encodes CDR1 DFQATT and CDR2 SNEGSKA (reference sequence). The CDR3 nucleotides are TGCAGTGCTAGAGATCAGGCGGGAGGCGTGGAAGAGACCCAGTACTTC. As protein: CSARDQAGGVEETQYF.

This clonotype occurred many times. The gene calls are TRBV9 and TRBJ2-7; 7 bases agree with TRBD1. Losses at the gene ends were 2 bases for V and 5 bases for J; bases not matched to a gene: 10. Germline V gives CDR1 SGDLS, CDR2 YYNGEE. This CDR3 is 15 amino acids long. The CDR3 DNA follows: TGTGCCAGCAGCGTCTATCCGACAGGGTTCGACGAGCAGTACTTC. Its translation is CASSVYPTGFDEQYF.

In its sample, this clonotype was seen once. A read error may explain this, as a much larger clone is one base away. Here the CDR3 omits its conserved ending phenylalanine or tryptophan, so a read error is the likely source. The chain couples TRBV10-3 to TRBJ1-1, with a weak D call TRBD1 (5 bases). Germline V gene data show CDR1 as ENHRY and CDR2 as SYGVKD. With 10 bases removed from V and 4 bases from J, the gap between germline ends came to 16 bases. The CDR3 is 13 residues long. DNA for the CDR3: TGTGCCAGCAGCTTACTTAGGGGCACTGAAGCTTTCCTT. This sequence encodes CASSLLRGTEAFL.